The clone carrying this TCR beta chain was found a few times. As yet, its antigen is unknown. The germline V gene encodes CDR1 LGHNA and CDR2 YNFKEQ. J lost 3 bases, V lost 0 bases, and 5 bases had no gene match. This CDR3 has 15 residues. The entry originates in a study of human T cells and chemical hapten exposure. Via MiXCR, TCRdb re-called the RACE reads, giving one row per CDR3 protein. Among more than 60,000 distinct CDR3 sequences, about 9.4% were seen once, and the ten largest hold around 7%. Time point in this sample: patch test 2, 6 weeks after DPC sensitization. The treatment was: therapeutic diphenylcyclopropenone sensitization with weekly scalp DPC. Study-level points and caveats: Relative to controls, expanded TCRs formed significantly more large CDR3 similarity clusters.

The starting material was whole blood, obtained in connection with sensitization to the hapten diphenylcyclopropenone (DPC). The clonotype was recovered from a woman in her fifties or sixties with alopecia areata. Some clones in this sample may be carry-over from other donors' samples. V usage is TRBV4-2 and J usage is TRBJ2-7, with TRBD1 matching over 7 bases. The DNA of the CDR3 is TGTGCCAGCAGCCAAGATCAAGGGGGCCACTACGAGCAGTACTTC. It is translated as CASSQDQGGHYEQYF.